The rows below give T cell receptor beta chains drawn from one sample of a study of blood T cells in healthy people across ages. TCRdb re-derived calls from the 5' RACE reads in MiXCR, one entry per CDR3 protein. Among roughly 2 million distinct CDR3 sequences listed, around half were seen once. Sequencing used blood. The receptors come from a woman between 40 and 50 years old in good health. CDR3s include the opening cysteine and the closing phenylalanine or tryptophan. A D gene is named only where the DNA matches it firmly.

d_gene | v_gene | CDR3aa
TRBD1 | TRBV29-1 | CSVRGDGYTF
NA | TRBV7-2 | CASSLPGRPDRFHF
NA | TRBV27 | CATGGGVETQYF
NA | TRBV10-3 | CAISNSGANVLTF
NA | TRBV5-6 | CASSWAGPTDTQYF
TRBD2 | TRBV4-1 | CASSQGSGDSTDTQYF
TRBD1 | TRBV29-1 | CSVQDYRGTNEKLFF
NA | TRBV28 | CASSPRPGGPETQYF
TRBD2 | TRBV20-1 | CSAPSGEPLLGYNEQFF
NA | TRBV3-1 | CASSQDRPGEQYF
NA | TRBV29-1 | CSVGRDTSTDTQYF
NA | TRBV7-3 | CASSLRGPGQTETQYF
NA | TRBV20-1 | CSAKVSRTGELFF
TRBD1 | TRBV18 | CASSPQQGAQETQYF
TRBD1 | TRBV20-1 | CSARGGQGDTEAFF
NA | TRBV9 | CASSVLVGGLETQYF
NA | TRBV7-2 | CASSFRQAGGSSSCTF
TRBD2 | TRBV7-2 | CASSPRTSGVADTQYF
NA | TRBV28 | CASSLGPLQFF
TRBD1 | TRBV4-1 | CASSRGGTGRGYTF
TRBD1 | TRBV4-2 | CASSQAVRQGTYEQYF
NA | TRBV6-5 | CASSNRDSEWETQYF
NA | TRBV28 | CASSPGVDLYEQYF
NA | TRBV4-1 | CASSQVQLNTEAFF
NA | TRBV12-3/TRBV12-4 | CASSLNRDQETQYF
NA | TRBV11-2 | CASSADSSFRYF
NA | TRBV7-9 | CASSLGGFRTYGYTF
TRBD1 | TRBV7-2 | CASSGWTGGEETQYF
NA | TRBV7-9 | CASTWGDSNQPQHF
NA | TRBV4-3 | CASSQDEKVQGYYGYTF
TRBD2 | TRBV7-2 | CASSTQTSPRPYF
NA | TRBV29-1 | CSVAREGSDYGYTF
NA | TRBV5-1 | CASSPKQGGIIYTF
NA | TRBV29-1 | CSVEWLQGRDKNIQYF
NA | TRBV4-2 | CASGGASEETQYF
TRBD2 | TRBV9 | CASSVSGAIDEQFF
NA | TRBV7-2 | CASSPGVSEETQYF
NA | TRBV5-1 | CASSLGTVEGSDEQYF
TRBD1 | TRBV5-6 | CASSWAGGEQYF
NA | TRBV11-2 | CASSLGPGPETQYF
TRBD1 | TRBV5-1 | CASSLWLTGTSYNEQFF
NA | TRBV3-1 | CASSQDVRGWGTQYF
TRBD1 | TRBV19 | CASSTTGGPETQYF
NA | TRBV28 | CASSLVQGYSDTQYF
NA | TRBV16 | CASSQRGSWQYF
TRBD2 | TRBV29-1 | CSVSELAGGNEQFF
TRBD1 | TRBV29-1 | CSTRTGAGETQYF
NA | TRBV10-3 | CAISEVGNSYEQYF
NA | TRBV20-1 | CSASGDSYEQYF